The 25 T cell receptor beta chains listed next were all sequenced from one sample in a study of T cell responses to AZD1222 COVID-19 vaccine. The data were produced by immunoSEQ multiplex PCR, yet TCRdb's version contains in-frame clones alone and is incomplete. Here the sample spans around 140,000 clones, roughly 92% being singletons. This specimen consisted of peripheral blood, obtained 28 days after the second AZD1222 dose. The receptors stem from an adult who received the AZD1222 COVID-19 vaccine.

The V gene is TRBV4-1, the J gene TRBJ2-6; no reliable D call. Trimming removed 1 base at V and 3 bases at J, with 10 bases between. The CDR3 totals 16 residues. The germline V gene has CDR1 MGHRA and CDR2 YSYEKL. As DNA, the CDR3 is TGCGCCAGCAGCCAAGCTGAGAGTAGTGGGGCCAACGTCCTGACTTTC. Protein product: CASSQAESSGANVLTF.

The V call is TRBV6-5, the J call TRBJ2-7, with a possible D match to TRBD2 (6 bases). CDR3 length: 15 residues. Trimming cost V 1 base and J 1 base, with 11 bases left between them. Germline CDR1 reads MNHEY; CDR2 reads SVGAGI. CDR3 coding DNA: TGTGCCAGCAGTTACTGGCCGGGACTTTCCTACGAGCAGTACTTC. Translating gives CASSYWPGLSYEQYF.

The chain employs TRBV7-2 and TRBJ1-3; D gene uncertain. The CDR3 extends over 17 amino acids. Trimming cost V 3 bases and J 0 bases, with 15 bases left between them. Germline-derived CDR1 and CDR2 are SGHTA and FQGNSA. The CDR3 loop reads CASSFYGISFSGNTIYF. The CDR3 DNA follows: TGTGCCAGCAGCTTTTACGGCATCTCTTTCTCTGGAAACACCATATATTTT.

In regard to this clone: Relative to the germline gene, one junction end is altered; a read error may explain this. The rearrangement links TRBV18 to TRBJ2-3, with D uncertain. Germline V gene data show CDR1 as KGHSH and CDR2 as LQKENI. This CDR3 spans 15 amino acids. The CDR3 DNA reads as TGTGCCAGCTCCCCACCAACCGGGCTGGGAGATACGCAGTATTTT. Encoded protein: CASSPPTGLGDTQYF.

The rearrangement joins TRBV5-1 to TRBJ2-4; D is ambiguous. The CDR3 spans 12 residues. V lost 5 bases and J lost 7, with 10 bases in between. Germline V gene sequence: CDR1 SGHRS, CDR2 YFSETQ. Here the CDR3 DNA reads TGCGCCAGCAGGGACCCCCGCAACATTCAGTACTTC. This sequence encodes CASRDPRNIQYF.

This chain links TRBV5-1 with TRBJ1-2, with D maybe TRBD1 (5 bases). CDR3 length: 16 residues. The V gene's germline CDR1 is SGHRS and CDR2 YFSETQ. The V end was cut by 1 base, the J end by 4 bases, with 17 bases between. CDR3 DNA: TGCGCCAGCAGCTTGCGTGGGACGGAGGTCAGCTATGGCTACACCTTC. It is translated as CASSLRGTEVSYGYTF. Together with reference TRBV5-1 and TRBJ1-2, the CDR3 gives the full variable domain: KAGVTQTPRYLIKTRGQQVTLSCSPISGHRSVSWYQQTPGQGLQFLFEYFSETQRNKGNFPGRFSGRQFSNSRSEMNVSTLELGDSALYLCASSLRGTEVSYGYTFGSGTRLTVV.

The chain links TRBV19 to TRBJ2-7, with D possibly matching TRBD1 (5 bases). Between the trimmed V and J ends, which lost 0 bases and 4 bases, there was a span of 13 bases. The CDR3 sequence is 15 residues long. Germline V gene data show CDR1 as LNHDA and CDR2 as SQIVND (reference sequence). This CDR3 is CASSIDLKGLYEQYF. The CDR3 DNA sequence: TGTGCCAGTAGTATAGATCTTAAGGGGCTATACGAGCAGTACTTC.

The CDR3 here is CASSLGLSGNTIYF. In DNA, the CDR3 is TGTGCCAGCAGCTTGGGGCTATCTGGAAACACCATATATTTT. The chain uses TRBV5-6 and TRBJ1-3; D ambiguous. The germline V gene has CDR1 SGHDT and CDR2 YYEEEE. Trimming removed 0 bases from V and 1 base from J, with 5 bases in between. This CDR3 has 14 amino acids.

This chain joins TRBV12-3 or TRBV12-4 and TRBJ1-1; D gene ambiguous. Trimming stripped 8 bases from V and 2 bases from J, with 12 bases between. CDR3 size: 13 residues. CDR3 sequence reads: CASQFGVNTEAFF. CDR3 sequence (DNA): TGTGCCAGCCAATTCGGGGTAAACACTGAAGCTTTCTTT.

V and J are TRBV5-8 and TRBJ1-1; maybe TRBD1 (5 bases). The germline gives CDR1 SGHTS, CDR2 YDEGEE. Trimming shortened V by 4 bases and J by 0 bases, and 22 bases separated the two germline ends. The CDR3 contains 18 residues. CDR3 protein: CASSRVQALSSMNTEAFF. CDR3 coding DNA: TGTGCCAGCAGCAGAGTACAGGCCCTATCCTCCATGAACACTGAAGCTTTCTTT.

This clone was picked up a small number of times. V is TRBV28 and J is TRBJ1-5, with 8 bases matching TRBD1. CDR1 is MDHEN, CDR2 SYDVKM, per germline. The CDR3 length is 15 residues. Germline trimming cut 5 bases from V and 2 bases from J; bases unmatched to any gene: 5. The CDR3 sequence is CASSPNRGGNQPQHF. In nucleotides, the CDR3 is TGTGCCAGCAGTCCCAACAGGGGGGGCAATCAGCCCCAGCATTTT.

This chain uses TRBV23-1 with TRBJ2-7; tentatively, D is TRBD2 (5 bases). TRBV23-1 is noted as an ORF with a role that remains uncertain. This CDR3 is built from 19 residues. Trimming took off 8 bases at V and 3 bases at J, with 32 bases between the two ends. CDR3 coding DNA: TGCGCCAGCGGATCAACAGAATTGTTAAGGGAGCTGACTTACTACGAGCAGTACGTC. This sequence encodes CASGSTELLRELTYYEQYV.

The chain uses TRBV6-5 and TRBJ1-1; D not certain. Deletions cut 7 bases from V and 1 base from J, with 10 bases between. This CDR3 comprises 13 residues. The germline gives CDR1 MNHEY, CDR2 SVGAGI. This CDR3 reads CASTYPRNTEAFF. In nucleotides, the CDR3 is TGTGCCAGCACCTACCCCCGGAACACTGAAGCTTTCTTT.

The chain joins TRBV6-5 to TRBJ1-6; TRBD1 might be the D (5 bases). The germline V and J ends were trimmed by 5 bases and 10 bases, with 15 bases remaining between them. Germline loops: CDR1 MNHEY, CDR2 SVGAGI. This CDR3 has 14 residues. CDR3 coding DNA: TGTGCCAGCAGTCCCGACAGTCGGCACTCACCCCTCCACTTT. Its protein product is CASSPDSRHSPLHF.

The chain combines TRBV18 with TRBJ2-1, with 11 bases aligning to TRBD2. V lost 0 bases, J lost 4 bases, and 11 bases stayed unmatched. Per the germline V gene, CDR1 is KGHSH and CDR2 is LQKENI. The length of the CDR3 is 19 residues. The CDR3 bases are TGTGCCAGCTCACCACCTGGGACTAGCGGAGTTATCTTATACAATGAGCAGTTCTTC. Translated: CASSPPGTSGVILYNEQFF.

The chain recombines TRBV2 with TRBJ2-7, with D possibly matching TRBD2 (6 bases). The germline V gene encodes CDR1 SNHLY and CDR2 FYNNEI. The V gene lost 8 bases and the J gene lost 3 bases, with 20 bases spanning the gap. The CDR3 length is 15 residues. The DNA of the CDR3 is TGTGCCAGCCCAAGATTTAGCGGAGGTGTCTACGAGCAGTACTTC. As protein: CASPRFSGGVYEQYF.

V and J are TRBV10-3 and TRBJ1-5, with unresolved D. The CDR3 sequence is 15 residues long. Trimming left V 0 bases short and J 0 bases short, with 6 bases between. Germline V CDR1 and CDR2: ENHRY, SYGVKD. Here the CDR3 reads CAISESLGSNQPQHF. The CDR3 nucleotides are TGTGCCATCAGTGAGTCACTGGGTAGCAATCAGCCCCAGCATTTT.

The chain carries TRBV5-1 and TRBJ2-3; the match to TRBD2 covers 11 bases. The V segment lost 4 bases and the J segment 2 bases; nucleotides outside the gene matches: 9. This CDR3 comprises 17 residues. Germline-derived CDR1 and CDR2 are SGHRS and YFSETQ. The CDR3 nucleotides read TGCGCCAGCAGCCCTGCCGTGACTAGCGGGAACACAGATACGCAGTATTTT. Translation: CASSPAVTSGNTDTQYF.

J is TRBJ2-7 and V is TRBV19, with D unresolved. The CDR3 totals 14 residues. Trimming left V 5 bases short and J 2 bases short, with 13 bases between. CDR1 LNHDA and CDR2 SQIVND come from the germline V gene (reference sequence). In nucleotides, the CDR3 is TGTGCCAGTAGTGTCACCGGGCCGCCCTACGAGCAGTACTTC. Its protein is CASSVTGPPYEQYF.

The V and J genes are TRBV5-8 and TRBJ2-7; the D gene is possibly TRBD2 (5 bases). CDR3 length equals 13 residues. From germline, CDR1 is SGHTS and CDR2 YDEGEE. Between the trimmed V and J ends, which lost 4 bases and 2 bases, there was a span of 10 bases. The CDR3 is CASSRGPAYEQYV. In nucleotides, the CDR3 is TGTGCCAGCAGCCGCGGGCCCGCCTACGAGCAGTACGTC.

This clone was recorded once. The chain uses TRBV24-1 and TRBJ1-1; D ambiguous. CDR3 size: 13 residues. Germline V CDR1 and CDR2: KGHDR, SFDVKD. Between the trimmed V and J ends, which lost 7 bases and 5 bases, there was a span of 13 bases. The CDR3 coding sequence is TGTGCCACCAGCGCGGAGGGAAGAACTGAAGCTTTCTTT. Translation: CATSAEGRTEAFF.

The chain links TRBV12-3 or TRBV12-4 to TRBJ1-1, with a weak D call TRBD1 (5 bases). V lost 6 bases, J lost 1 base, and 9 bases lay in between. This CDR3 region has 13 residues. CDR3 region: CASRHDRNTEAFF. DNA for the CDR3: TGTGCCAGCAGACACGACAGGAACACTGAAGCTTTCTTT.

The rearrangement links TRBV5-1 to TRBJ2-7, with D uncertain. There are 13 residues in the CDR3. In germline, CDR1 is SGHRS, CDR2 YFSETQ. Trimming removed 4 bases from V and 4 bases from J, with 12 bases in between. CDR3 loop: CASSPLGQYEQYF. CDR3 DNA: TGCGCCAGCAGCCCGCTCGGGCAGTACGAGCAGTACTTC.

The J gene is TRBJ2-1, the V gene TRBV6-1, with 11 positions matching TRBD2. This CDR3 has 15 residues. V lost 2 bases and J lost 7; bases outside the gene matches: 4. Germline CDR1 MNHNS, CDR2 SASEGT. The CDR3 DNA follows: TGTGCCAGCAGTGAAATAGCGGGGGGGCGTAATGAGCAGTTCTTC. It specifies CASSEIAGGRNEQFF.

The chain is built from TRBV6-5 and TRBJ1-1; possibly TRBD1 for D (5 bases). Between the trimmed V and J ends, which lost 6 bases and 5 bases, there was a span of 16 bases. Germline V gene lookup returns CDR1 MNHEY and CDR2 SVGAGI. This CDR3 comprises 14 residues. The CDR3 DNA reads as TGTGCCAGCAGCAACAGAGGGGAAGGAACTGAAGCTTTCTTT. Amino acid sequence: CASSNRGEGTEAFF.